The next 21 T cell receptor beta chains were all read from a single sample in a study of cytomegalovirus exposure and HLA in healthy donors. PCR used 60 Vbeta primers and 13 Jbeta primers. The data were produced by immunoSEQ multiplex PCR, yet TCRdb's version contains in-frame clones alone and is incomplete. The sample carries 120,000 to 150,000 clones, 60% to 80% recorded once. Sequenced sample: PBMCs. Receptors originate from a male donor in good health and CMV-seronegative.

The chain's CDR3 is CAWSALTQGVGYTF. CDR3 DNA: TGTGCCTGGAGCGCACTCACGCAGGGGGTTGGCTACACCTTC. This chain uses TRBV30 with TRBJ1-2; TRBD1 aligns across 7 bases. Losses at the gene ends were 3 bases for V and 7 bases for J; bases not matched to a gene: 11. The CDR3 consists of 14 residues. Germline V CDR1 and CDR2: GTSNPN, SVGIG (reference sequence).

The rearrangement joins TRBV5-1 to TRBJ1-2; TRBD1 matches at 8 bases. V lost 0 bases and J lost 6; bases outside the gene matches: 10. The CDR3 length is 16 residues. In germline, CDR1 is SGHRS, CDR2 YFSETQ. The CDR3 protein is CASSLASDRVVNGYTF. Here the CDR3 DNA reads TGCGCCAGCAGCTTGGCCTCGGACAGGGTAGTAAATGGCTACACCTTC.

The chain is built from TRBV7-6 and TRBJ2-1, with D possibly being TRBD2 (6 bases). Germline assignment: CDR1 SGHVS and CDR2 FNYEAQ. Trimming took 4 bases from V and 10 from J, leaving 11 bases between them. The CDR3 runs to 12 residues. This chain's CDR3 is CASSWRENEQFF. The CDR3 DNA sequence: TGTGCCAGCAGCTGGCGGGAAAACGAGCAGTTCTTC.

The V gene is TRBV7-9, the J gene TRBJ1-5; D remains unclear. V shed 6 bases and J shed 0 bases, with 15 bases lying between them. Germline values: CDR1 SEHNR, CDR2 FQNEAQ (reference sequence). CDR3 length equals 16 residues. CDR3 nucleotide sequence: TGTGCCAGCAGTTCAAGCGGCTCCAATAGCAATCAGCCCCAGCATTTT. Its protein is CASSSSGSNSNQPQHF.

The chain joins TRBV9 to TRBJ1-3; 7 nucleotides agree with TRBD1. CDR1 SGDLS and CDR2 YYNGEE come from the germline V gene. V gave up 4 bases and J gave up 6 bases; unmatched junction bases: 7. The CDR3 consists of 14 residues. The CDR3 region has the DNA TGTGCCAGCAGCCCCCACAGGGGCGAAAACACCATATATTTT. Translation gives CASSPHRGENTIYF.

This rearrangement joins TRBV6-5 to TRBJ1-6; D is unclear. The germline V gene has CDR1 MNHEY and CDR2 SVGAGI. V was trimmed by 2 bases and J by 7 bases, leaving 3 bases between them. The CDR3 has 12 amino acids. As DNA, the CDR3 is TGTGCCAGCAGTTACCAGAATTCACCCCTCCACTTT. This translates into CASSYQNSPLHF.

The chain employs TRBV7-2 and TRBJ2-3; D uncertain. Between the trimmed V and J ends, which lost 5 bases and 4 bases, there was a span of 7 bases. The CDR3 is made up of 12 amino acids. Germline V lookup: CDR1 SGHTA, CDR2 FQGNSA. For the CDR3, the DNA is TGTGCCAGCAGCGGAGTTTCAGATACGCAGTATTTT. This sequence encodes CASSGVSDTQYF.

The chain employs TRBV7-9 and TRBJ1-4; 9 nucleotides align to TRBD1. The germline V gene encodes CDR1 SEHNR and CDR2 FQNEAQ (reference sequence). The CDR3 extends over 17 amino acids. J gave up 0 bases and V 4 bases, and 6 bases lay outside the gene matches. The CDR3 loop is CASSSRTGETTNEKLFF. CDR3 bases: TGTGCCAGCAGCTCCCGGACAGGGGAAACAACTAATGAAAAACTGTTTTTT.

This clone was recorded a few times. The rearrangement uses TRBV6-4 and TRBJ2-1; D gene uncertain. This CDR3 is built from 13 residues. V gave up 3 bases and J gave up 3 bases, with 6 bases separating them. Germline V gene lookup returns CDR1 MRHNA and CDR2 SNTAGT. DNA of the CDR3: TGTGCCAGCAGTGAGCAGGTCTACAATGAGCAGTTCTTC. This encodes CASSEQVYNEQFF.

The chain couples TRBV10-3 to TRBJ1-2, with 7 positions matching TRBD1. The germline V gene encodes CDR1 ENHRY and CDR2 SYGVKD. Trimming removed 7 bases from V and 4 bases from J; junction bases left unmatched: 6. The CDR3 has 13 amino acids. The CDR3 here is CAITIQGSYGYTF. CDR3 nucleotide sequence: TGTGCCATCACTATACAGGGGAGCTATGGCTACACCTTC.

The chain joins TRBV2 to TRBJ2-1; the match to TRBD2 covers 13 bases. After removal of 6 bases from V and 1 base from J, the junction contained 0 bases not matched to a gene. The germline gives CDR1 SNHLY, CDR2 FYNNEI. This CDR3 comprises 15 residues. As DNA, the CDR3 is TGTGCCAGCAGGGGACTAGCGGGGTCCTACAATGAGCAGTTCTTC. Translating it yields CASRGLAGSYNEQFF.

The rearrangement links TRBV12-5 to TRBJ2-7, with 9 nucleotides matching TRBD1. Germline lookup yields CDR1 LGHNT and CDR2 FRNRAP. V was clipped by 0 bases and J by 3 bases; unmatched bases: 3. This CDR3 is built from 15 residues. The CDR3 reads CASGLVQDRGYEQYF. The CDR3 region has the DNA TGTGCTAGTGGTTTGGTACAGGACAGGGGCTACGAGCAGTACTTC.

The chain has TRBV9 and TRBJ2-3; 16 nucleotides line up with TRBD2. J was trimmed by 6 bases and V by 3 bases; bases with no gene match: 13. The CDR3 runs 19 residues. Looked up from germline, CDR1 is SGDLS and CDR2 is YYNGEE. The CDR3 bases are TGTGCCAGCAGCGCCACCGGGACTAGCGGGGGGGCGCTTCGGGATACGCAGTATTTT. Protein sequence: CASSATGTSGGALRDTQYF.

The V gene is TRBV27, the J gene TRBJ2-1; 9 bases match TRBD1. CDR3 length: 16 residues. CDR1 and CDR2 from the germline V gene are MNHEY and SMNVEV (reference sequence). J was trimmed by 0 bases and V by 6 bases; bases with no gene match: 6. This CDR3 reads CASRTEGQGSYNEQFF. For the CDR3, the DNA is TGTGCCAGCAGGACGGAGGGACAGGGCTCCTACAATGAGCAGTTCTTC.

The sample holds a few counts of this clone. The CDR3 here is CASSAGVVSGNTIYF. DNA of the CDR3: TGTGCCAGCAGCGCAGGGGTTGTCTCTGGAAACACCATATATTTT. V usage is TRBV9 and J usage is TRBJ1-3; D is perhaps TRBD1 (6 bases). CDR1 SGDLS and CDR2 YYNGEE come from the germline V gene. This CDR3 region has 15 residues. V was trimmed by 3 bases and J by 0 bases, leaving 10 bases between them.

This chain links TRBV6-5 with TRBJ2-1, with 12 bases identical to TRBD2. CDR3 length: 16 residues. The junction had 8 bases not matched to a gene; V was cut back by 3 bases and J by 8 bases. The germline V gene encodes CDR1 MNHEY and CDR2 SVGAGI. The CDR3 bases are TGTGCCAGCAGTTATTCGACTAGCGGGAGCGAATATGAGCAGTTCTTC. This sequence encodes CASSYSTSGSEYEQFF.

The chain combines TRBV7-8 with TRBJ2-5; 7 nucleotides match TRBD1. The CDR3 runs to 12 residues. V lost 7 bases and J lost 10; bases outside the gene matches: 9. Germline V CDR1 and CDR2: SGHVS, FQNEAQ. The CDR3: CASTFTGDIQYF. As DNA, the CDR3 is TGTGCCAGCACCTTTACAGGGGATATCCAGTACTTC.

In this sample, this clone turned up a few times. The V gene is TRBV7-2, the J gene TRBJ1-1; D remains unclear. The CDR3 is 14 amino acids. Germline-derived CDR1 and CDR2 are SGHTA and FQGNSA. V dropped 1 base and J dropped 0 bases, with 6 bases sitting between them. In nucleotides, the CDR3 is TGTGCCAGCAGCTTAGGAGGTGTGAACACTGAAGCTTTCTTT. Amino acids: CASSLGGVNTEAFF.

The chain combines TRBV18 with TRBJ2-7; no clear D gene. The CDR3 has 13 amino acids. Germline values: CDR1 KGHSH, CDR2 LQKENI. Trimming shortened V by 4 bases and J by 3 bases, and 10 bases separated the two germline ends. CDR3 region: CASSQPSVYEQYF. The CDR3 region has the DNA TGTGCCAGCTCACAACCTTCGGTCTACGAGCAGTACTTC.

About this clone: Other DNA sequences in the sample encode the same CDR3. The rearrangement links TRBV5-6 to TRBJ1-5, with 9 bases matching TRBD1. The junction had 5 bases not matched to a gene; V was cut back by 4 bases and J by 3 bases. The CDR3 is 15 residues long. CDR1 SGHDT and CDR2 YYEEEE come from the germline V gene. CDR3 in DNA: TGTGCCAGCAGCCAGGGACAGGGAGTCAATCAGCCCCAGCATTTT. Its protein is CASSQGQGVNQPQHF.

The gene calls are TRBV6-6 and TRBJ2-1; 8 nucleotides line up with TRBD2. In germline, CDR1 is MNHNY, CDR2 SVGAGI (reference sequence). V dropped 0 bases and J dropped 6; count of bases not matched to a gene: 1. The CDR3 runs to 14 residues. Here the CDR3 reads CASSYSGLANEQFF. The CDR3 DNA is TGTGCCAGCAGTTACTCCGGACTAGCCAATGAGCAGTTCTTC.